A selection of T cell receptor beta chains follows, all from one sample in a study of cytomegalovirus exposure and HLA in healthy donors. The protocol was immunoSEQ multiplex PCR, while the TCRdb copy is restricted to in-frame clones and leaves out a portion. The sample shows roughly 150,000 clones, around 84% of them seen only once. The sequencing input was PBMCs. The receptors were sampled from a boy under 10 years old in good health and CMV-seronegative. CDR3s include the opening cysteine and the closing phenylalanine or tryptophan. The order of the fields is V gene, D gene, J gene, clone size, CDR3 protein, CDR3 DNA. The D gene is left open where the match is weak. Clone size, where shown, is once, few, many, or a class for clones that have expanded.

>TRBV14|TRBD2|TRBJ2-1|NA
CASASLRLAGGSEQFF
TGTGCCAGCGCGTCCTTAAGACTAGCGGGAGGGAGTGAGCAGTTCTTC
>TRBV6-1|NA|TRBJ1-1|few
CASSEVMGSGNTEAFF
TGTGCCAGCAGTGAAGTCATGGGGAGTGGGAACACTGAAGCTTTCTTT
>TRBV14|NA|TRBJ1-2|NA
CASSHDRRNYGYTF
TGTGCCAGCAGCCACGACAGGAGAAACTATGGCTACACCTTC
>TRBV10-3|TRBD1|TRBJ2-3|NA
CAVRDRASTDTQYF
TGTGCCGTACGGGACAGGGCCAGCACAGATACGCAGTATTTT
>TRBV6-4|TRBD2|TRBJ2-2|NA
CASSSRGLAGAGTGELFF
TGTGCCAGCAGTTCCAGGGGACTAGCGGGAGCGGGCACCGGGGAGCTGTTTTTT
>TRBV11-3|TRBD2|TRBJ2-1|NA
CASSLGGTSLGNEQFF
TGTGCCAGCAGCTTAGGGGGGACTAGCCTGGGCAATGAGCAGTTCTTC
>TRBV4-1|NA|TRBJ2-3|NA
CASSHDPTGGTDTQYF
TGCGCCAGCAGCCATGATCCGACTGGAGGCACAGATACGCAGTATTTT
>TRBV7-6|TRBD1|TRBJ1-1|once
CASSFGQVNTEAFF
TGTGCCAGCAGCTTCGGACAGGTGAACACTGAAGCTTTCTTT
>TRBV7-9|TRBD2|TRBJ2-1|NA
CASSFLLAGDNEQFF
TGTGCCAGCAGCTTTCTACTAGCGGGAGACAATGAGCAGTTCTTC
>TRBV19|TRBD2|TRBJ2-1|NA
CASNEGWLAGGGNYNEQFF
TGTGCCAGTAATGAGGGGTGGCTAGCGGGAGGGGGAAACTACAATGAGCAGTTCTTC
>TRBV7-3|TRBD1|TRBJ2-1|NA
CASSPGQNNEQFF
TGTGCCAGCAGCCCGGGACAGAACAATGAGCAGTTCTTC
>TRBV10-2|TRBD1|TRBJ1-3|NA
CASSQGASGNTIYF
TGCGCCAGCAGTCAGGGGGCGTCTGGAAACACCATATATTTT
>TRBV27|TRBD2|TRBJ2-5|NA
CASTYSGSRQETQYF
TGTGCCAGCACCTATAGCGGGAGCCGCCAAGAGACCCAGTACTTC
>TRBV2|NA|TRBJ1-6|NA
CASSQQEFNSPLHF
TGTGCCAGCAGCCAACAGGAGTTTAATTCACCCCTCCACTTT
>TRBV27|TRBD1|TRBJ2-5|NA
CASSSGTGAWYF
TGTGCCAGCAGTTCGGGGACAGGGGCATGGTACTTC
>TRBV15|TRBD1|TRBJ1-5|once
CATSRDRDRSTAQHF
TGTGCCACCAGCAGAGACCGGGACAGGAGTACAGCCCAGCATTTT
>TRBV10-3|NA|TRBJ2-3|NA
CAIRLMTVTDTQYF
TGTGCCATCAGATTAATGACAGTCACAGATACGCAGTATTTT
>TRBV6-6|NA|TRBJ1-2|NA
CASSYLQGNYGYTF
TGTGCCAGCAGTTACCTACAGGGCAACTATGGCTACACCTTC
>TRBV7-6|NA|TRBJ1-3|NA
CASSLSYSRWANSGNTIYF
TGTGCCAGCAGCTTATCTTATTCGCGTTGGGCAAACTCTGGAAACACCATATATTTT
>TRBV5-1|TRBD2|TRBJ2-3|NA
CASSEGGPTDTQYF
TGCGCCAGCAGCGAGGGAGGGCCTACAGATACGCAGTATTTT
>TRBV29-1|NA|TRBJ2-3|NA
CSVVLRFTDTQYF
TGCAGCGTTGTATTGCGTTTCACAGATACGCAGTATTTT
>TRBV27|NA|TRBJ1-2|NA
CASSCSNVFYLVRYGYTF
TGTGCCAGCAGTTGCTCCAACGTTTTTTACCTAGTTCGCTATGGCTACACCTTC
>TRBV11-3|NA|TRBJ2-1|NA
CASRGGAANEQFF
TGTGCCAGCAGGGGGGGGGCGGCTAATGAGCAGTTCTTC
>TRBV5-4|NA|TRBJ2-5|NA
CASSPEGTETQYF
TGTGCCAGCAGCCCGGAGGGCACGGAGACCCAGTACTTC
>TRBV15|TRBD2|TRBJ2-7|NA
CATSRVTGEGYEQYF
TGTGCCACCAGCAGAGTCACCGGGGAGGGGTACGAGCAGTACTTC
>TRBV7-3|NA|TRBJ2-2|NA
CASSPSQGFGTGELFF
TGTGCCAGCAGCCCAAGCCAGGGGTTCGGCACCGGGGAGCTGTTTTTT
>TRBV7-9|NA|TRBJ1-4|NA
CASSLTRPSSNEKLFF
TGTGCCAGCAGCTTGACACGACCCTCGTCTAATGAAAAACTGTTTTTT
>TRBV9|TRBD2|TRBJ2-7|once
CASSVGLAGGNSYEQYF
TGTGCCAGCAGCGTAGGGCTAGCGGGAGGGAATTCCTACGAGCAGTACTTC
>TRBV7-2|NA|TRBJ1-2|NA
CASSYRAYYGYTF
TGTGCCAGCAGCTACAGGGCCTATTATGGCTACACCTTC
>TRBV6-5|NA|TRBJ1-4|few
CASKRQVNEKLFF
TGTGCCAGCAAAAGACAAGTCAATGAAAAACTGTTTTTT
>TRBV5-1|TRBD1|TRBJ2-7|NA
CASSTRQGEAYEQYF
TGCGCCAGCAGCACACGACAGGGCGAAGCCTACGAGCAGTACTTC
>TRBV28|TRBD1|TRBJ1-4|NA
CASSLSGTVNEKLFF
TGTGCCAGCAGTTTATCCGGGACAGTTAATGAAAAACTGTTTTTT
>TRBV6-5|TRBD2|TRBJ2-5|once
CASSRGGRGGETQYF
TGTGCCAGCAGCCGCGGGGGGAGGGGCGGAGAGACCCAGTACTTC
>TRBV4-1|NA|TRBJ1-4|few
CASSQESGIKGEKLFF
TGCGCCAGCAGCCAAGAGAGCGGCATAAAAGGTGAAAAACTGTTTTTT
>TRBV7-9|NA|TRBJ1-1|NA
CASSLAALTEAFF
TGTGCCAGCAGCTTAGCAGCGTTGACTGAAGCTTTCTTT
>TRBV19|TRBD1|TRBJ1-2|NA
CASSIPRQGQSGYTF
TGTGCCAGTAGTATACCCCGACAGGGTCAAAGTGGCTACACCTTC
>TRBV2|NA|TRBJ1-6|NA
CASSESGSSYNSPLHF
TGTGCCAGCAGTGAATCGGGGAGCTCCTATAATTCACCCCTCCACTTT
>TRBV15|TRBD1|TRBJ2-3|few
CATSAAGGWGEQYF
TGTGCCACCAGCGCGGCAGGGGGCTGGGGAGAGCAGTATTTT
>TRBV25-1|NA|TRBJ1-5|NA
CASSEAGGVSGQPQHF
TGTGCCAGCAGTGAAGCCGGGGGTGTCTCAGGTCAGCCCCAGCATTTT